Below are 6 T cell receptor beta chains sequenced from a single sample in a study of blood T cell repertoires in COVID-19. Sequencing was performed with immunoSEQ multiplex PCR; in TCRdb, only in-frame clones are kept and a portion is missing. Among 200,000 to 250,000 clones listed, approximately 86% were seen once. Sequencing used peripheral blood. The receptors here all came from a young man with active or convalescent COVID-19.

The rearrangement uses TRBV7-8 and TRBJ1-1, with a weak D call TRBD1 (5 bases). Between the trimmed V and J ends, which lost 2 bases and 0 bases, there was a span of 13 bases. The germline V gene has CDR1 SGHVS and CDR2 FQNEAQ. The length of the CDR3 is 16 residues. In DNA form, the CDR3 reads TGTGCCAGCAGCTTAATCACAGGTAGTATGAACACTGAAGCTTTCTTT. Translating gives CASSLITGSMNTEAFF.

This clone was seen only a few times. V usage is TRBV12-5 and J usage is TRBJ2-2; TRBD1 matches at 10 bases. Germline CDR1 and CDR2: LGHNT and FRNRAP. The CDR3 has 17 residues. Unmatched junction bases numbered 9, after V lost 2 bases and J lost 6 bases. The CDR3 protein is CASGLKVGQGSSGELFF. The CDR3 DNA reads TGTGCTAGTGGTTTGAAGGTGGGACAGGGGAGTTCCGGGGAGCTGTTTTTT.

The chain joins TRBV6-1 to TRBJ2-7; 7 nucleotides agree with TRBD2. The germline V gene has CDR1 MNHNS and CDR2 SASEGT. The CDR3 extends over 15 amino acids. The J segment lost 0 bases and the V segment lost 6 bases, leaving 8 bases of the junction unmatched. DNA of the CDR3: TGTGCCAGCAGCAATAGCGGGCACGACTCCTACGAGCAGTACTTC. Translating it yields CASSNSGHDSYEQYF.

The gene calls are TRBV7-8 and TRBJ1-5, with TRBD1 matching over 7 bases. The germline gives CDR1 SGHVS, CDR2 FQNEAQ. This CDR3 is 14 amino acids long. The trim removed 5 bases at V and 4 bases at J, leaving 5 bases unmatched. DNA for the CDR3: TGTGCCAGCAGCATAACAGGGGCAAATCAGCCCCAGCATTTT. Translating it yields CASSITGANQPQHF.

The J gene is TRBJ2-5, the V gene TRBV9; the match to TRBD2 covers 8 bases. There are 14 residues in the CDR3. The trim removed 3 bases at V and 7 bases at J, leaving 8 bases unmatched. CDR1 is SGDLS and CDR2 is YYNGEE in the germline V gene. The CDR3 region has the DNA TGTGCCAGCAGCGCCCGGGGACTAGAGGGGACCCAGTACTTC. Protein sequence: CASSARGLEGTQYF.

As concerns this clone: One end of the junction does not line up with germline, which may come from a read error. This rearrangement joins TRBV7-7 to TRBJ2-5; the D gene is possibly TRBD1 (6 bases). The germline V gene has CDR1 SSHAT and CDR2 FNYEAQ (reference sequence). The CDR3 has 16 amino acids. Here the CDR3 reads CASSLGEIGTGETQYF. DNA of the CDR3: TGTGCTAGCAGCTTAGGGGAGATAGGTACAGGGGAGACCCAGTACTTC.